The 19 T cell receptor beta chains reported below all come from one sample, sequenced in a study of blood T cell repertoires in COVID-19. TCRdb keeps only in-frame clones here, not all; method: immunoSEQ multiplex PCR. The sample has 150,000 to 200,000 clones, over 80% seen once. Sequencing was carried out using PBMCs or T cells enriched from blood (not recorded which). The receptors were gathered from a young woman who had been exposed to COVID-19.

The genes are TRBV4-1 and TRBJ2-7; 9 bases fit TRBD1. J lost 1 base, V lost 0 bases, and 1 base had no gene match. This CDR3 has 15 amino acids. The germline gives CDR1 MGHRA, CDR2 YSYEKL. CDR3 bases: TGCGCCAGCAGCCAAGAAGGGACAGGGTCCTACGAGCAGTACTTC. It is translated as CASSQEGTGSYEQYF.

The chain links TRBV5-1 to TRBJ2-7; the D is unclear. Germline assignment: CDR1 SGHRS and CDR2 YFSETQ. The CDR3 spans 13 residues. The V and J ends lost 0 bases and 2 bases respectively, with 6 bases between them. The CDR3 is CASSLGDTYEQYF. The CDR3 coding sequence is TGCGCCAGCAGCTTGGGCGATACCTACGAGCAGTACTTC.

The chain is built from TRBV18 and TRBJ2-7; 7 bases are a match to TRBD2. This CDR3 is 15 amino acids long. Germline V CDR1 and CDR2: KGHSH, LQKENI. Losses at the gene ends were 0 bases for V and 2 bases for J; bases not matched to a gene: 4. The CDR3: CASSPPSGYTYEQYF. As DNA, the CDR3 is TGTGCCAGCTCACCACCTAGCGGGTATACCTACGAGCAGTACTTC.

The chain combines TRBV27 with TRBJ1-5; a weak D match, TRBD1 (6 bases). V was cut by 0 bases and J by 2 bases, with 11 bases left in between. The CDR3 contains 16 residues. The germline V gene has CDR1 MNHEY and CDR2 SMNVEV (reference sequence). The CDR3 sequence is CASSLSETGRNQPQHF. The DNA for the CDR3 is TGTGCCAGCAGTTTATCAGAGACAGGTCGCAATCAGCCCCAGCATTTT.

The V call is TRBV4-1, the J call TRBJ1-1; 9 bases are a match to TRBD1. The CDR3 has 18 amino acids. Trimming cost V 4 bases and J 0 bases; bases outside gene matches: 12. CDR1 MGHRA and CDR2 YSYEKL come from the germline V gene. CDR3 in DNA: TGCGCCAGCAGCCCCTTGGGACAGGGAGGAGGGATGAACACTGAAGCTTTCTTT. Encoded protein: CASSPLGQGGGMNTEAFF.

This chain connects TRBV30 to TRBJ1-1; TRBD1 agrees at 10 bases. The CDR3 length is 13 residues. Germline CDR1 GTSNPN, CDR2 SVGIG (reference sequence). V lost 5 bases and J lost 4; bases outside the gene matches: 4. CDR3 loop: CAWDRDRGTEAFF. CDR3 DNA sequence: TGTGCCTGGGACAGGGACAGGGGCACTGAAGCTTTCTTT.

The chain combines TRBV7-6 with TRBJ2-7; the match to TRBD2 covers 9 bases. In germline, CDR1 is SGHVS, CDR2 FNYEAQ. The V gene end was trimmed by 1 base and the J gene end by 9 bases; junction bases not matched to a gene: 7. The CDR3 sequence is 14 residues long. CDR3 in amino acids: CASSLEVAGGRQYF. The CDR3 nucleotides read TGTGCCAGCAGCTTAGAGGTGGCGGGGGGGCGGCAGTACTTC. The full variable domain, completed using reference TRBV7-6 and TRBJ2-7, is GAGVSQSPRYKVTKRGQDVALRCDPISGHVSLYWYRQALGQGPEFLTYFNYEAQQDKSGLPNDRFSAERPEGSISTLTIQRTEQRDSAMYRCASSLEVAGGRQYFGPGTRLTVT.

The rearrangement uses TRBV3-1 (or the pseudogene TRBV3-2) and TRBJ1-2; 8 bases line up with TRBD1. The CDR3 covers 19 residues. Germline CDR1 reads LGHDT; CDR2 reads YNNKEL (reference sequence). Trimming cost V 6 bases and J 4 bases; bases outside gene matches: 22. CDR3: CASSHRAILRTGKTYGYTF. CDR3 nucleotide sequence: TGTGCCAGCAGTCATAGAGCCATCCTCCGGACAGGGAAGACCTATGGCTACACCTTC.

The chain uses TRBV19 and TRBJ1-5, with TRBD1 matching 8 bases. The V segment lost 10 bases and the J segment 5 bases; nucleotides outside the gene matches: 7. The CDR3 has 13 residues. The germline CDR1 and CDR2 sequences are LNHDA and SQIVND (reference sequence). CDR3 nucleotides: TGTGCCATAGGACAGGGCTTTTATCAGCCCCAGCATTTT. It encodes CAIGQGFYQPQHF.

V gene TRBV4-3 combines with J gene TRBJ2-3; perhaps TRBD1 as D (6 bases). Germline CDR1 and CDR2: LGHNA and YSLEER. V lost 0 bases and J lost 3, with 16 bases in between. CDR3 length equals 17 residues. CDR3 nucleotides: TGCGCCAGCAGCCAAGATCAACAGGGTGGAGCAACAGATACGCAGTATTTT. This translates into CASSQDQQGGATDTQYF.

The genes are TRBV18 and TRBJ2-7; tentative D call: TRBD1 (6 bases). V lost 2 bases to trimming and J lost 2 bases, with 13 bases between them. The CDR3 loop spans 15 amino acids. Germline lookup yields CDR1 KGHSH and CDR2 LQKENI. DNA for the CDR3: TGTGCCAGCTCACCAAGCCTAGGACAGACCTACGAGCAGTACTTC. It is translated as CASSPSLGQTYEQYF.

This clone came up a few times. Other nucleotide sequences from this sample produce the same CDR3. DNA of the CDR3: TGTGCCAGCAGCCTAGGCCCAGGGAATCAGCCCCAGCATTTT. Encoded protein: CASSLGPGNQPQHF. The rearrangement uses TRBV7-2 and TRBJ1-5; D perhaps matches TRBD1 (5 bases). The length of the CDR3 is 14 residues. Germline CDR1 SGHTA, CDR2 FQGNSA. Trimming removed 5 bases at V and 4 bases at J, with 12 bases between.

This clone was seen many times. The DNA for the CDR3 is TGTGCCAGCAGTGACTCCGGGGACACAGATACGCAGTATTTT. It translates to CASSDSGDTDTQYF. The chain uses TRBV6-4 and TRBJ2-3, with D maybe TRBD2 (5 bases). Germline V gene data show CDR1 as MRHNA and CDR2 as SNTAGT. The ends were cut back, 0 bases at V and 2 bases at J, with 6 bases in the middle. The CDR3 has 14 amino acids.

This chain uses TRBV6-5 with TRBJ1-6, with 7 bases fitting TRBD1. Germline lookup yields CDR1 MNHEY and CDR2 SVGAGI. The V gene end was trimmed by 2 bases and the J gene end by 9 bases; junction bases not matched to a gene: 4. CDR3 length: 14 residues. The CDR3 reads CASSYTGEGSPLHF. The CDR3 DNA is TGTGCCAGCAGTTACACAGGGGAAGGTTCACCCCTCCACTTT.

The J gene is TRBJ1-1, the V gene TRBV5-6, with TRBD1 matching over 7 bases. The J segment lost 0 bases and the V segment lost 4 bases, leaving 3 bases of the junction unmatched. Looked up from germline, CDR1 is SGHDT and CDR2 is YYEEEE. The CDR3 covers 14 residues. This chain's CDR3 is CASSRGQMNTEAFF. CDR3 bases: TGTGCCAGCAGCAGGGGACAGATGAACACTGAAGCTTTCTTT.

The chain couples TRBV6-5 to TRBJ2-5; 7 bases align to TRBD1. Trimming at V came to 8 bases and at J to 5 bases, leaving 8 bases not matched to a gene. The CDR3 covers 13 residues. Germline lookup yields CDR1 MNHEY and CDR2 SVGAGI. The CDR3 is CASSGGLAETQYF. The DNA of the CDR3 is TGTGCCAGCTCAGGGGGTTTGGCGGAGACCCAGTACTTC.

This chain connects TRBV19 to TRBJ1-2; D unresolved. In germline, CDR1 is LNHDA, CDR2 SQIVND (reference sequence). The CDR3 contains 13 residues. V was pared by 5 bases and J by 6 bases, with 13 bases between. The CDR3 loop is CASSEVAEDGYTF. For the CDR3, the DNA is TGTGCCAGTAGTGAAGTGGCGGAGGATGGCTACACCTTC.

V gene TRBV6-5 combines with J gene TRBJ2-3; TRBD2 matches 7 bases. The V and J ends lost 7 bases and 0 bases, in that order; junction bases with no gene match: 7. The CDR3 is 15 amino acids. Germline-derived CDR1 and CDR2 are MNHEY and SVGAGI. The CDR3 sequence is CASIRGDPSTDTQYF. The DNA for the CDR3 is TGTGCCAGCATTCGGGGGGACCCTAGCACAGATACGCAGTATTTT.

About this clone itself: The same CDR3 can be traced to other DNA sequences in this sample. The chain has TRBV5-6 and TRBJ1-5, with 8 positions matching TRBD1. The V gene end was trimmed by 4 bases and the J gene end by 3 bases; junction bases not matched to a gene: 3. In germline, CDR1 is SGHDT, CDR2 YYEEEE. The length of the CDR3 is 14 residues. The CDR3, as DNA: TGTGCCAGCAGCCTACAGGGGGTCAATCAGCCCCAGCATTTT. It translates to CASSLQGVNQPQHF.